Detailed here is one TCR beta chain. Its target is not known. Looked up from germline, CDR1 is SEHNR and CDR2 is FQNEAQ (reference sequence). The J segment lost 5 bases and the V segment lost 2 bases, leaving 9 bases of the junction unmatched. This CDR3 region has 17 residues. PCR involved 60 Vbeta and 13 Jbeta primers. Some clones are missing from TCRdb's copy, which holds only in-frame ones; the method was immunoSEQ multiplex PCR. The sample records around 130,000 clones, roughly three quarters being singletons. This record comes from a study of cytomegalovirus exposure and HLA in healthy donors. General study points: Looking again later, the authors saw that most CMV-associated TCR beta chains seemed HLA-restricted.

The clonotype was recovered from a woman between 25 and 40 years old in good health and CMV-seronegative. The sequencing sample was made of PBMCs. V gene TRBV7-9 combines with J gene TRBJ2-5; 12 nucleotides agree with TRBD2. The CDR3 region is CASSLLLAGGLGETQYF. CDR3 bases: TGTGCCAGCAGCTTACTCCTAGCGGGGGGGCTAGGTGAGACCCAGTACTTC.